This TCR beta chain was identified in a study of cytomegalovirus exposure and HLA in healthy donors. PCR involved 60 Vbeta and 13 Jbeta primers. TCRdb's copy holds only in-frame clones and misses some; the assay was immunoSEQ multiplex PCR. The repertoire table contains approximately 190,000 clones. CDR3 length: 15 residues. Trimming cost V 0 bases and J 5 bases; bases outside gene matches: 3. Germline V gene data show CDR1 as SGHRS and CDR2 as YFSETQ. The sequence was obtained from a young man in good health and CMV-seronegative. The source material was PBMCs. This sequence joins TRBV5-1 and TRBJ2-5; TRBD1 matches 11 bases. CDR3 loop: CASSLGTGGKETQYF. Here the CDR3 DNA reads TGCGCCAGCAGCTTGGGGACAGGGGGCAAGGAGACCCAGTACTTC.